Given below is one T cell receptor beta chain in context. This entry comes from a study of blood T cell repertoires in COVID-19. CDR1 is SGHDN and CDR2 is FVKESK in the germline V gene. Trimming cost V 1 base and J 3 bases, with 7 bases left between them. This CDR3 has 14 amino acids. The table came from immunoSEQ multiplex PCR; TCRdb's copy has only in-frame clones and leaves some out. Among 150,000 to 200,000 clones listed, 65% to 90% were seen once. V and J are TRBV14 and TRBJ1-3; the D is unclear. The source is a man aged 50 or older with active or convalescent COVID-19. Sample: peripheral blood. The CDR3 DNA reads as TGTGCCAGCAGCCAAGTTCCGAGTGGAAACACCATATATTTT. Protein sequence: CASSQVPSGNTIYF.